A single sample is the source of the 29 T cell receptor beta chains below, sequenced in a study of OX40 agonist ivuxolimab in advanced cancers. Here immunoSEQ multiplex PCR was the method, and the copy in TCRdb shows in-frame clones only, minus some. Here the sample spans tens of thousands of clones, 75% to 95% being singletons. This specimen was CD4+ or CD8+ T cells sorted from blood, taken in a trial of the OX40 agonist ivuxolimab. Receptors were obtained from an adult with an advanced solid tumor such as melanoma, head and neck, liver or kidney cancer.

The count of this clone is one. The chain links TRBV4-1 to TRBJ1-1; D gene ambiguous. The length of the CDR3 is 14 residues. Germline V gene sequence: CDR1 MGHRA, CDR2 YSYEKL. Deletions cut 1 base from V and 6 bases from J, with 12 bases between. Written as DNA, the CDR3 is TGCGCCAGCAGCCAAGCGGGCGTCGAAGCTGAAGCTTTCTTT. This gives the protein CASSQAGVEAEAFF.

The V and J genes are TRBV27 and TRBJ1-5, with D unclear. Germline loops: CDR1 MNHEY, CDR2 SMNVEV (reference sequence). V shed 8 bases and J shed 0 bases, with 11 bases lying between them. The CDR3 is 14 amino acids. As DNA, the CDR3 is TGTGCCAGCCGTATGGCGGTTAGCAATCAGCCCCAGCATTTT. Translation gives CASRMAVSNQPQHF.

The V call is TRBV25-1, the J call TRBJ2-3; 8 bases fit TRBD2. Germline CDR1 MGHDK, CDR2 SYGVNS. The J segment lost 3 bases and the V segment lost 2 bases, leaving 13 bases of the junction unmatched. The CDR3 sequence is 18 residues long. CDR3: CASSESGVRGRITDTQYF. The CDR3 DNA is TGTGCCAGCAGTGAAAGTGGGGTACGCGGGAGGATTACAGATACGCAGTATTTT.

The chain has TRBV18 and TRBJ2-3, with D hard to call. The germline CDR1 and CDR2 sequences are KGHSH and LQKENI. V was shortened by 2 bases and J by 1 base, with 4 bases between the two germline ends. There are 13 residues in the CDR3. CDR3 amino acids: CASSPMGTDTQYF. The CDR3 DNA follows: TGTGCCAGCTCACCAATGGGCACAGATACGCAGTATTTT. The whole variable domain, filled in from reference TRBV18 and TRBJ2-3, reads NAGVMQNPRHLVRRRGQEARLRCSPMKGHSHVYWYRQLPEEGLKFMVYLQKENIIDESGMPKERFSAEFPKEGPSILRIQQVVRGDSAAYFCASSPMGTDTQYFGPGTRLTVL.

This chain links TRBV5-1 with TRBJ2-6, with D possibly being TRBD2 (5 bases). The germline gives CDR1 SGHRS, CDR2 YFSETQ. With 5 bases removed from V and 0 bases from J, the gap between germline ends came to 12 bases. CDR3 length: 16 residues. This chain's CDR3 is CASSLTGSSGANVLTF. The CDR3 coding sequence is TGCGCCAGCAGTCTGACTGGGAGCTCTGGGGCCAACGTCCTGACTTTC.

The gene calls are TRBV28 and TRBJ2-3, with D possibly called TRBD1 or TRBD2 (5 bases each). This CDR3 has 17 residues. The ends were cut back, 6 bases at V and 1 base at J, with 20 bases in the middle. From germline, CDR1 is MDHEN and CDR2 SYDVKM. The CDR3 region has the DNA TGTGCCAGCAGCTCCCCGGGGCGCCTGGTGGGCACAGATACGCAGTATTTT. Amino acid sequence: CASSSPGRLVGTDTQYF.

The chain couples TRBV28 to TRBJ1-5; D gene ambiguous. The germline V gene encodes CDR1 MDHEN and CDR2 SYDVKM. Deletions cut 6 bases from V and 9 bases from J, with 21 bases between. This CDR3 spans 15 amino acids. This chain's CDR3 is CASRERTDRLRPQHF. In nucleotides, the CDR3 is TGTGCCAGCAGGGAACGGACTGACCGATTGCGGCCCCAGCATTTT. The variable domain in full, with the rest retrieved from reference TRBV28 and TRBJ1-5, is DVKVTQSSRYLVKRTGEKVFLECVQDMDHENMFWYRQDPGLGLRLIYFSYDVKMKEKGDIPEGYSVSREKKERFSLILESASTNQTSMYLCASRERTDRLRPQHFGDGTRLSIL.

This chain uses TRBV5-1 with TRBJ1-2; tentatively, D is TRBD1 (5 bases). Germline CDR1 is SGHRS and CDR2 is YFSETQ. The CDR3 has 13 amino acids. Trimming stripped 0 bases from V and 7 bases from J, with 10 bases between. The CDR3 DNA is TGCGCCAGCAGCTTGGACGGGGGAGGTGGCTACACCTTC. The encoded protein is CASSLDGGGGYTF.

The DNA of the CDR3 is TGTGCCAGTACCCCGGGCCGGCCTGGAAACACCATATATTTT. Translation gives CASTPGRPGNTIYF. J is TRBJ1-3 and V is TRBV19; D is undetermined. The CDR3 extends over 14 amino acids. Trimming left V 7 bases short and J 2 bases short, with 12 bases between. The germline V gene has CDR1 LNHDA and CDR2 SQIVND (reference sequence).

The genes are TRBV5-1 and TRBJ2-1; D unclear. Trimming stripped 4 bases from V and 3 bases from J, with 14 bases between. CDR1 is SGHRS, CDR2 YFSETQ, per germline. This CDR3 contains 15 residues. The CDR3 DNA is TGCGCCAGCAGCGGAGAGCTGACGTTCTACAATGAGCAGTTCTTC. This codes for CASSGELTFYNEQFF.

The chain is built from TRBV5-4 and TRBJ2-7; 12 bases map to TRBD2. CDR1 and CDR2 (germline): SGHNT, YYREEE (reference sequence). This CDR3 has 13 residues. CDR3 protein: CASSVGTSGLYLV. The CDR3 nucleotides read TGTGCCAGCAGCGTCGGGACTAGCGGGTTATATCTGGTT.

The J gene is TRBJ2-3, the V gene TRBV7-3; 15 positions agree with TRBD2. With V trimmed by 2 bases and J by 4 bases, 1 base remained unmatched. There are 16 residues in the CDR3. CDR1 and CDR2 from the germline V gene are SGHTA and FQGTGA. CDR3 in amino acids: CASSLGLAGGADTQYF. The CDR3 nucleotides are TGTGCCAGCAGCTTAGGACTAGCGGGAGGGGCAGATACGCAGTATTTT. The whole variable domain, filled in from reference TRBV7-3 and TRBJ2-3, reads GAGVSQTPSNKVTEKGKYVELRCDPISGHTALYWYRQSLGQGPEFLIYFQGTGAADDSGLPNDRFFAVRPEGSVSTLKIQRTERGDSAVYLCASSLGLAGGADTQYFGPGTRLTVL.

This clone was recorded once. The CDR3 loop is CASSLEVDTQYF. CDR3 sequence (DNA): TGCGCCAGCAGCTTAGAGGTAGATACGCAGTATTTT. This chain uses TRBV5-1 with TRBJ2-3, with D hard to call. V was pared by 2 bases and J by 5 bases, with 6 bases between. CDR1 SGHRS and CDR2 YFSETQ come from the germline V gene. The CDR3 consists of 12 residues.

The V and J genes are TRBV6-1 and TRBJ2-2; unclear D gene. CDR3 length: 14 amino acids. From germline, CDR1 is MNHNS and CDR2 SASEGT. Trimming cost V 1 base and J 5 bases, with 8 bases left between them. DNA for the CDR3: TGTGCCAGCAGTGAAGGGGATGGGACCGGGGAGCTGTTTTTT. Protein: CASSEGDGTGELFF.

The gene calls are TRBV27 and TRBJ1-1, with D possibly matching TRBD1 (5 bases). The CDR3 is made up of 14 amino acids. Germline CDR1 is MNHEY and CDR2 is SMNVEV (reference sequence). The V and J ends lost 0 bases and 5 bases respectively, with 10 bases between them. This CDR3 is CASSLSWGGTEAFF. The DNA for the CDR3 is TGTGCCAGCAGTTTATCGTGGGGGGGGACTGAAGCTTTCTTT.

This clone was seen just once. The chain has TRBV23-1 and TRBJ2-7; the D gene could be TRBD1 or TRBD2 (5 bases each). TRBV23-1 is labeled an ORF, and its function is uncertain. The CDR3 has 16 amino acids. V was clipped by 3 bases and J by 7 bases, with 22 bases between them. This chain's CDR3 is CASSHGFWTASGEQYF. The CDR3 DNA reads as TGCGCCAGCAGTCACGGCTTTTGGACTGCCTCAGGGGAGCAGTACTTC.

This clone was detected a few times. This chain connects TRBV19 to TRBJ1-5; unclear D gene. This CDR3 is 12 amino acids long. The V and J ends lost 7 bases and 1 base respectively, with 5 bases between them. CDR1 and CDR2 (germline): LNHDA, SQIVND (reference sequence). CDR3 in amino acids: CASTRSNQPQHF. The DNA for the CDR3 is TGTGCCAGTACCCGAAGCAATCAGCCCCAGCATTTT.

The chain combines TRBV2 with TRBJ2-7, with 10 nucleotides matching TRBD2. This CDR3 contains 15 residues. From germline, CDR1 is SNHLY and CDR2 FYNNEI. Trimming at V came to 5 bases and at J to 2 bases, leaving 6 bases not matched to a gene. The CDR3 coding sequence is TGTGCCAGCAGTCCGTCTAGCGGGGGACCCTACGAGCAGTACTTC. Its translation is CASSPSSGGPYEQYF.

This clone occurred once. The rearrangement joins TRBV5-1 to TRBJ2-5, with 9 bases that match TRBD1. The junction had 9 bases not matched to a gene; V was cut back by 5 bases and J by 7 bases. This CDR3 has 14 residues. Germline CDR1 SGHRS, CDR2 YFSETQ. This CDR3 is CASSDPGQGWTQYF. As DNA, the CDR3 is TGCGCCAGCAGTGATCCGGGACAGGGTTGGACCCAGTACTTC.

The chain carries TRBV19 and TRBJ1-2; 10 positions match TRBD1. Unmatched junction bases numbered 5, after V lost 5 bases and J lost 8 bases. Per germline, CDR1 LNHDA and CDR2 SQIVND (reference sequence). The CDR3 consists of 13 residues. DNA of the CDR3: TGTGCCAGTAGTGTGACAGGGGGCGGCGGCTACACCTTC. Translation gives CASSVTGGGGYTF.

The chain has TRBV28 and TRBJ1-5, with a possible D match to TRBD1 (5 bases). The length of the CDR3 is 13 residues. Trimming took 11 bases from V and 4 from J, leaving 15 bases between them. Germline lookup yields CDR1 MDHEN and CDR2 SYDVKM. The CDR3 sequence is CAAARGSNQPQHF. The CDR3 coding sequence is TGTGCCGCGGCTAGGGGATCAAATCAGCCCCAGCATTTT.

The chain recombines TRBV27 with TRBJ2-7; a weak D match, TRBD2 (5 bases). V lost 6 bases to trimming and J lost 0 bases, with 15 bases between them. Per the germline V gene, CDR1 is MNHEY and CDR2 is SMNVEV (reference sequence). This CDR3 has 15 residues. CDR3 sequence reads: CASSSKGSFSYEQYF. For the CDR3, the DNA is TGTGCCAGCAGCAGCAAAGGGAGTTTCTCCTACGAGCAGTACTTC.

The chain links TRBV27 to TRBJ1-2; TRBD1 matches at 7 bases. CDR3 length: 15 residues. Losses at the gene ends were 7 bases for V and 4 bases for J; bases not matched to a gene: 12. The germline V gene encodes CDR1 MNHEY and CDR2 SMNVEV (reference sequence). The CDR3 DNA reads TGTGCCAGCACCAAAGAGCCGGGACAGATCTATGGCTACACCTTC. It specifies CASTKEPGQIYGYTF.

This chain links TRBV25-1 with TRBJ2-7, with D hard to call. This CDR3 contains 15 residues. CDR1 is MGHDK, CDR2 SYGVNS, per germline. V gave up 2 bases and J gave up 0 bases, with 11 bases separating them. CDR3 nucleotide sequence: TGTGCCAGCAGTGAAACGAGACTCCTCTCCTACGAGCAGTACTTC. Protein product: CASSETRLLSYEQYF.

The rearrangement uses TRBV5-1 and TRBJ2-1; 10 bases agree with TRBD2. CDR3 length: 16 amino acids. Per germline, CDR1 SGHRS and CDR2 YFSETQ. The V gene end was trimmed by 0 bases and the J gene end by 4 bases; junction bases not matched to a gene: 4. For the CDR3, the DNA is TGCGCCAGCAGCTTGGTGACTAGCGGGTCTTACAATGAGCAGTTCTTC. Translating gives CASSLVTSGSYNEQFF.

The chain carries TRBV6-4 and TRBJ2-2; tentative D call: TRBD2 (5 bases). The CDR3 totals 16 residues. Trimming pared 7 bases from V and 4 bases from J, leaving 19 bases between. Germline-derived CDR1 and CDR2 are MRHNA and SNTAGT. The CDR3 sequence is CASTADGGSSTGELFF. CDR3 DNA sequence: TGTGCCAGCACCGCGGATGGCGGGTCCTCCACCGGGGAGCTGTTTTTT.

The gene calls are TRBV30 and TRBJ1-3; D is undetermined. This CDR3 is 13 amino acids long. Trimming cost V 4 bases and J 0 bases, with 7 bases left between them. Germline CDR1 is GTSNPN and CDR2 is SVGIG (reference sequence). The CDR3 sequence: CAWNGGSGNTIYF. As DNA, the CDR3 is TGTGCCTGGAATGGAGGCTCTGGAAACACCATATATTTT. Filled out from reference TRBV30 and TRBJ1-3, the complete variable domain reads SQTIHQWPATLVQPVGSPLSLECTVEGTSNPNLYWYRQAAGRGLQLLFYSVGIGQISSEVPQNLSASRPQDRQFILSSKKLLLSDSGFYLCAWNGGSGNTIYFGEGSWLTVV.

The chain carries TRBV6-6 and TRBJ2-5; TRBD1 aligns across 8 bases. With 5 bases clipped from V and 2 bases from J, the junction kept 4 bases outside the gene matches. The CDR3 covers 14 residues. The germline gives CDR1 MNHNY, CDR2 SVGAGI (reference sequence). In nucleotides, the CDR3 is TGTGCCAGCAGTCGACAGGGGCGGCAAGAGACCCAGTACTTC. It is translated as CASSRQGRQETQYF.

V is TRBV10-3 and J is TRBJ2-1; 8 bases map to TRBD2. Germline assignment: CDR1 ENHRY and CDR2 SYGVKD. V lost 4 bases, J lost 1 base, and 6 bases stayed unmatched. The CDR3 runs to 16 residues. The CDR3, as DNA: TGTGCCATCAGTGGCCAGCGGGAGCCTTCCTACAATGAGCAGTTCTTC. It encodes CAISGQREPSYNEQFF.